The next 6 T cell receptor beta chains were all read from a single sample in a study of blood T cell repertoires in COVID-19. Sequenced by immunoSEQ multiplex PCR; TCRdb stores in-frame clones only, minus some. The sample includes around 210,000 clones, around 90% seen only once; the top ten take roughly 8.4%. Specimen: PBMCs or T cells enriched from blood (not recorded which). The receptors come from a woman aged 18-30 years who had recovered from COVID-19.

The J gene is TRBJ2-3, the V gene TRBV6-5, with 7 nucleotides matching TRBD2. This CDR3 is 14 amino acids long. With 6 bases clipped from V and 1 base from J, the junction kept 4 bases outside the gene matches. Germline-derived CDR1 and CDR2 are MNHEY and SVGAGI. DNA for the CDR3: TGTGCCAGCAGGGGGAGGGGCGGCACAGATACGCAGTATTTT. Its protein is CASRGRGGTDTQYF.

CDR3 bases: TGTGCCAGCAGGTCCCAAGAGAATTCACCCCTCCACTTT. Translating it yields CASRSQENSPLHF. J is TRBJ1-6 and V is TRBV12-3 or TRBV12-4; D gene unclear. CDR3 length: 13 residues. V gave up 6 bases and J gave up 7 bases, with 10 bases separating them.

The chain couples TRBV19 to TRBJ1-1; tentatively, D is TRBD1 (5 bases). Looked up from germline, CDR1 is LNHDA and CDR2 is SQIVND (reference sequence). This CDR3 region has 11 residues. With 8 bases removed from V and 4 bases from J, the gap between germline ends came to 8 bases. CDR3 loop: CASGGTTEAFF. The DNA of the CDR3 is TGTGCCAGTGGGGGGACCACTGAAGCTTTCTTT.

This chain joins TRBV29-1 and TRBJ1-6, with D possibly being TRBD1 (6 bases). The germline V gene has CDR1 SQVTM and CDR2 ANQGSEA. CDR3 length: 13 residues. V was clipped by 5 bases and J by 9 bases, with 14 bases between them. This CDR3 is CSVLDSSGSPLHF. In nucleotides, the CDR3 is TGCAGCGTTTTGGACAGTTCAGGTTCACCCCTCCACTTT.

The gene calls are TRBV24-1 and TRBJ2-1, with D possibly matching TRBD1 (6 bases). Trimming took off 1 base at V and 6 bases at J, with 9 bases between the two ends. CDR3 size: 14 residues. Germline V CDR1 and CDR2: KGHDR, SFDVKD. CDR3 residues: CATSDLQGSNEQFF. In DNA form, the CDR3 reads TGTGCCACCAGTGATTTACAGGGTAGCAATGAGCAGTTCTTC.

The gene calls are TRBV4-2 and TRBJ2-4, with 7 nucleotides matching TRBD1. Germline lookup yields CDR1 LGHNA and CDR2 YNFKEQ. This CDR3 contains 15 residues. The ends lost 0 bases at V and 7 bases at J; junction bases unmatched: 6. CDR3 coding DNA: TGTGCCAGCAGCCAAGATGAGGGGGCAGAGAACATTCAGTACTTC. This sequence encodes CASSQDEGAENIQYF.